These 12 T cell receptor beta chains originate from one sample sequenced in a study of shared clonotypes between healthy human individuals. The assay was immunoSEQ multiplex PCR, and TCRdb's table has in-frame clones only and misses some. Here the sample spans 450,000 to 600,000 clones, roughly 85% being singletons. The sample taken for sequencing was PBMCs. These receptors were obtained from a woman in her thirties or forties in good health. Some clones in this sample may be carry-over from other donors' samples.

This clone was counted only a few times. Other DNA sequences in the same sample also yield this CDR3. This chain joins TRBV25-1 and TRBJ2-2, with 9 positions matching TRBD1. The CDR3 has 15 residues. V dropped 1 base and J dropped 7; count of bases not matched to a gene: 4. Germline V CDR1 and CDR2: MGHDK, SYGVNS. CDR3 bases: TGTGCCAGCAGTGAATGGGACAGGGTGGACGGGGAGCTGTTTTTT. Translated: CASSEWDRVDGELFF. Together with reference TRBV25-1 and TRBJ2-2, the CDR3 gives the full variable domain: EADIYQTPRYLVIGTGKKITLECSQTMGHDKMYWYQQDPGMELHLIHYSYGVNSTEKGDLSSESTVSRIRTEHFPLTLESARPSHTSQYLCASSEWDRVDGELFFGEGSRLTVL.

The chain carries TRBV5-1 and TRBJ2-5; no clear D. The V and J ends lost 0 bases and 5 bases respectively, with 17 bases between them. The germline CDR1 and CDR2 sequences are SGHRS and YFSETQ. The CDR3 spans 16 residues. The CDR3 DNA follows: TGCGCCAGCAGCTTGGCCAAAGGTTATGGGTTGGAGACCCAGTACTTC. This sequence encodes CASSLAKGYGLETQYF.

The V call is TRBV19, the J call TRBJ1-5, with TRBD1 matching over 7 bases. Per germline, CDR1 LNHDA and CDR2 SQIVND (reference sequence). With 10 bases clipped from V and 3 bases from J, the junction kept 12 bases outside the gene matches. CDR3 length equals 15 residues. CDR3: CATKDRDGDNQPQHF. CDR3 coding DNA: TGTGCCACCAAAGACAGGGATGGGGACAATCAGCCCCAGCATTTT.

The chain is built from TRBV7-3 and TRBJ2-7; D is perhaps TRBD2 (6 bases). The length of the CDR3 is 16 residues. The germline V and J ends were trimmed by 4 bases and 0 bases, with 16 bases remaining between them. The V gene's germline CDR1 is SGHTA and CDR2 FQGTGA. The CDR3 DNA reads as TGTGCCAGCAGCTCCCAGTCCGGCGGGAACTCCTACGAGCAGTACTTC. This gives the protein CASSSQSGGNSYEQYF. Full variable domain (outside the CDR3, taken from reference TRBV7-3 and TRBJ2-7): GAGVSQTPSNKVTEKGKYVELRCDPISGHTALYWYRQSLGQGPEFLIYFQGTGAADDSGLPNDRFFAVRPEGSVSTLKIQRTERGDSAVYLCASSSQSGGNSYEQYFGPGTRLTVT.

The rearrangement uses TRBV6-1 and TRBJ2-2; D is uncertain. The CDR3 spans 13 residues. The V gene's germline CDR1 is MNHNS and CDR2 SASEGT. Trimming cost V 2 bases and J 4 bases, with 5 bases left between them. CDR3 DNA: TGTGCCAGCAGTGAATGGGGCACCGGGGAGCTGTTTTTT. Translating it yields CASSEWGTGELFF.

The CDR3 spells CASSLVPGTVSGNTIYF. The CDR3 nucleotides are TGTGCCAGCAGCTTAGTGCCCGGGACAGTCTCTGGAAACACCATATATTTT. This rearrangement joins TRBV7-2 to TRBJ1-3; 7 bases fit TRBD1. The germline V gene encodes CDR1 SGHTA and CDR2 FQGNSA. The CDR3 is 17 residues long. V lost 1 base and J lost 0; bases outside the gene matches: 6.

This clone was recorded at least ten times. The chain recombines TRBV7-9 with TRBJ1-1, with TRBD1 as a possible D gene (6 bases). The CDR3 has 14 residues. V was trimmed by 4 bases and J by 1 base, leaving 10 bases between them. CDR1 and CDR2 from the germline V gene are SEHNR and FQNEAQ (reference sequence). The chain's CDR3 is CASSSTDRNTEAFF. The CDR3, as DNA: TGTGCCAGCAGCTCAACGGACAGGAACACTGAAGCTTTCTTT.

The chain links TRBV30 to TRBJ2-3; 10 bases map to TRBD2. Germline CDR1 GTSNPN, CDR2 SVGIG (reference sequence). The CDR3 extends over 17 amino acids. V dropped 0 bases and J dropped 0; count of bases not matched to a gene: 6. Here the CDR3 reads CAWSVAGGPRSTDTQYF. The CDR3 DNA sequence: TGTGCCTGGAGTGTAGCGGGAGGGCCGCGGAGCACAGATACGCAGTATTTT.

This clone has just one count. The rearrangement links TRBV5-1 to TRBJ1-2, with D perhaps TRBD1 (6 bases). This CDR3 region has 14 residues. V was shortened by 4 bases and J by 6 bases, with 16 bases between the two germline ends. Germline V CDR1 and CDR2: SGHRS, YFSETQ. CDR3 loop: CASSTLGRGDGYTF. The CDR3, as DNA: TGCGCCAGCAGCACCCTCGGCAGGGGCGATGGCTACACCTTC.

The chain employs TRBV30 and TRBJ2-7; TRBD2 agrees at 7 bases. CDR3 length equals 12 residues. With V trimmed by 2 bases and J by 8 bases, 6 bases remained unmatched. Looked up from germline, CDR1 is GTSNPN and CDR2 is SVGIG (reference sequence). CDR3 amino acids: CAWSRREGKQYF. CDR3 DNA sequence: TGTGCCTGGAGTAGGAGGGAGGGCAAGCAGTACTTC.

The genes are TRBV2 and TRBJ2-1, with 8 bases that match TRBD2. Germline lookup yields CDR1 SNHLY and CDR2 FYNNEI. This CDR3 comprises 14 residues. Unmatched junction bases numbered 3, after V lost 2 bases and J lost 6 bases. This CDR3 is CASSENGRGNEQFF. The CDR3, as DNA: TGTGCCAGCAGTGAAAACGGGAGGGGCAATGAGCAGTTCTTC.

Note on this clone: At the DNA level, this CDR3 is encoded by other sequences in the same sample as well. This rearrangement joins TRBV18 to TRBJ2-5, with D uncertain. Trimming cost V 6 bases and J 0 bases, with 5 bases left between them. The germline V gene encodes CDR1 KGHSH and CDR2 LQKENI. The CDR3 contains 12 residues. The CDR3 loop reads CASSQYQETQYF. CDR3 nucleotides: TGTGCCAGCTCCCAGTACCAAGAGACCCAGTACTTC.